One sample yielded the 7 T cell receptor beta chains listed below, sequenced in a study of post-analysis software for immune sequencing data. No antigen has been assigned to these receptors. Unique molecular identifiers tagged the TCR beta cDNA libraries. TCRdb independently ran MiXCR on the PCR reads; one entry per CDR3 protein. The table lists approximately 730,000 distinct CDR3 sequences, roughly 29% of them singletons. Overall study findings and caveats: Among 5 or 6 TRBV segments more frequent in patients than controls were TRBV5-6, TRBV5-1 and TRBV20-1.

Sequenced input: blood. Source of these receptors: a girl aged 5-17 years with multiple sclerosis.

This clonotype has a handful of counts. V is TRBV12-3 or TRBV12-4 and J is TRBJ2-4; unclear D gene. The CDR3 is 14 residues long. The ends were cut back, 3 bases at V and 5 bases at J, with 11 bases in the middle. CDR3 bases: TGTGCCAGCAGTTTTTCGGGCTTAGAAAACATTCAGTACTTC. Translated, it gives CASSFSGLENIQYF.

V usage is TRBV25-1 and J usage is TRBJ1-1; TRBD1 matches at 7 bases. CDR1 is MGHDK and CDR2 is SYGVNS in the germline V gene. The CDR3 has 13 residues. After removal of 6 bases from V and 6 bases from J, the junction contained 7 bases not matched to a gene. The CDR3 nucleotides read TGTGCCAGCAGAGGGGGCGCCTTCGCTGAAGCTTTCTTT. It codes for CASRGGAFAEAFF.

This clonotype showed up just a few times. CDR3 sequence reads: CSVQGANYGYTF. The CDR3 DNA follows: TGCAGCGTACAGGGGGCTAACTATGGCTACACCTTC. V and J are TRBV29-1 and TRBJ1-2; 8 nucleotides agree with TRBD1. The CDR3 length is 12 residues. V shed 6 bases, J shed 0 bases, and the junction held 0 bases outside the gene matches. The germline V gene encodes CDR1 SQVTM and CDR2 ANQGSEA.

In this sample, this clonotype turned up a few times. The chain couples TRBV20-1 to TRBJ2-5; possible D gene TRBD2, 6 bases. Germline V lookup: CDR1 DFQATT, CDR2 SNEGSKA (reference sequence). Trimming pared 6 bases from V and 5 bases from J, leaving 16 bases between. The CDR3 loop spans 13 amino acids. The CDR3 sequence is CSAQALGRETQYF. The CDR3 coding sequence is TGCAGTGCCCAGGCGCTGGGGAGGGAGACCCAGTACTTC.

A few counts support this clonotype. The chain carries TRBV15 and TRBJ1-2, with a tentative D call TRBD1 (6 bases). The germline V gene encodes CDR1 LNHNV and CDR2 YYDKDF (reference sequence). Trimming removed 1 base from V and 1 base from J, with 10 bases in between. The CDR3 is made up of 15 amino acids. CDR3 sequence (DNA): TGTGCCACCAGCAGAGGAGGGGGGGGTAACTATGGCTACACCTTC. It yields the protein CATSRGGGGNYGYTF. Full variable domain (missing parts from reference TRBV15 and TRBJ1-2): DAMVIQNPRYQVTQFGKPVTLSCSQTLNHNVMYWYQQKSSQAPKLLFHYYDKDFNNEADTPDNFQSRRPNTSFCFLDIRSPGLGDTAMYLCATSRGGGGNYGYTFGSGTRLTVV.

The table lists this clonotype with a few counts. This chain uses TRBV20-1 with TRBJ1-1; 9 bases fit TRBD1. This CDR3 has 12 amino acids. Trimming removed 7 bases from V and 11 bases from J; junction bases left unmatched: 11. Per the germline V gene, CDR1 is DFQATT and CDR2 is SNEGSKA (reference sequence). CDR3 sequence (DNA): TGCAGTGTTCCGGGACAGGGTAATAGGGCTTTCTTT. Residues: CSVPGQGNRAFF.

The chain employs TRBV5-1 and TRBJ1-4; the D gene is possibly TRBD1 (6 bases). The CDR3 covers 16 residues. The V gene lost 0 bases and the J gene lost 4 bases, with 13 bases spanning the gap. CDR1 and CDR2 (germline): SGHRS, YFSETQ. Written as DNA, the CDR3 is TGCGCCAGCAGCTTGGCTTCCGGGGGCTTTAATGAAAAACTGTTTTTT. Its protein product is CASSLASGGFNEKLFF.